The TCR beta chain under discussion was sequenced for a study of T cells in Graves' hyperthyroidism and ophthalmopathy. The study's findings and limits: A median about 6 months before onset, the model predicted ophthalmopathy. The majority of expanded thyroid clonotypes above 0.001 also appeared in blood. From stable hyperthyroidism, ophthalmopathy was separated by a 13 V-J model.

Germline V lookup: CDR1 LNHNV, CDR2 YYDKDF (reference sequence). The V gene lost 1 base and the J gene lost 0 bases, with 15 bases spanning the gap. The CDR3 covers 17 residues. Exclusion of patients followed from uncontrolled infection, other autoimmune disease, pregnancy or lactation. On this clonotype: Its antigen is not identified.

Amplification of TCR beta CDR3 regions was performed using RNA transcripts as template. TCR CDR3 underwent first-round RT-PCR with the HTBI primer set. TCRdb reanalysed the multiplex PCR reads using MiXCR and keeps one entry per CDR3 protein. The table has roughly 500,000 distinct CDR3 sequences, around 43% seen once; the top ten hold about two fifths. This rearrangement joins TRBV15 to TRBJ1-2; D unresolved. The sample comprised peripheral blood or thyroid tissue (not recorded which). The source is an adult woman with Graves' disease, either hyperthyroidism or ophthalmopathy (not recorded which). CDR3: CATSRGGRLSSNYGYTF. CDR3 sequence (DNA): TGTGCCACCAGCAGAGGTGGCAGACTATCGTCTAACTATGGCTACACCTTC.